This section outlines one T cell receptor delta chain sequence together with its context. Being one base from a much bigger clone, this may be a read error. This specimen comes from a study of gamma-delta chains in newborns, infants, children. Turning to the study itself: Innate gammadelta T cells reportedly expand polyclonally right after birth, driven by microbial exposure, per the title.

TCRdb reanalyzed the reads using CATT. Among several thousand delta-chain clones listed, 44% were seen once. Germline V gene lookup returns CDR1 GEAIGNYY and CDR2 EKD. The CDR3 contains 18 residues. The sequence derives from a child who was a newborn, infant or young child, either healthy, febrile or measles-vaccinated (not recorded which). The sample was blood, taken at week 6. V usage is TRDV2 and J usage is TRDJ1, with TRDD3 identical over 9 bases. CDR3 nucleotides: TGTGCCTGTGACCCGGTACTGGGGGACGCGCATCTGGAAAGGAAACCCATCTTT. This codes for CACDPVLGDAHLERKPIF.